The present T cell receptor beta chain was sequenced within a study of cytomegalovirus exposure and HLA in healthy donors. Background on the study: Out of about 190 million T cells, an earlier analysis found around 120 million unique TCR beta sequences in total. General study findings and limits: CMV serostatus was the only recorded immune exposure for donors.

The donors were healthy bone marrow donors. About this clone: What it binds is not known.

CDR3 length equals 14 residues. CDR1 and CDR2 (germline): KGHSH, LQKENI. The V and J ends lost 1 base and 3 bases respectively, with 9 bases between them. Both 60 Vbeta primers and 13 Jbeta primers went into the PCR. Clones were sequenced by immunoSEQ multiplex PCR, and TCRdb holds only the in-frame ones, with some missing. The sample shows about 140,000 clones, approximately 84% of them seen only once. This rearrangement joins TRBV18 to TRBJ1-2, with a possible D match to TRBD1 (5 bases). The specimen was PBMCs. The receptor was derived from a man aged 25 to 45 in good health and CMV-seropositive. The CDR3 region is CASSPQGNHYGYTF. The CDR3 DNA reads TGTGCCAGCTCACCACAGGGGAATCACTATGGCTACACCTTC.